A single sample is the source of the 17 T cell receptor beta chains below, sequenced in a study of T cell responses to AZD1222 COVID-19 vaccine. TCRdb's copy holds only in-frame clones and misses some; the assay was immunoSEQ multiplex PCR. The data show 90,000 to 150,000 clones, over 75% seen once. Material: peripheral blood, obtained on day 0 of AZD1222 vaccination. The receptors derive from an adult in good health.

In the case of this clone: The sample contains more than one DNA sequence encoding this CDR3. The rearrangement joins TRBV6-1 to TRBJ1-3; D gene uncertain. The CDR3 length is 13 residues. Trimming took 1 base from V and 2 from J, leaving 3 bases between them. Looked up from germline, CDR1 is MNHNS and CDR2 is SASEGT. The CDR3 sequence is CASSEDAGNTIYF. The CDR3 nucleotides are TGTGCCAGCAGTGAAGATGCTGGAAACACCATATATTTT.

V gene TRBV7-2 combines with J gene TRBJ1-4, with unresolved D. V dropped 3 bases and J dropped 7 bases, with 9 bases sitting between them. Germline CDR1 reads SGHTA; CDR2 reads FQGNSA. This CDR3 contains 13 residues. CDR3 sequence: CASSLVGGEKLFF. The CDR3 nucleotides are TGTGCCAGCAGCTTGGTTGGCGGTGAAAAACTGTTTTTT.

This chain connects TRBV11-2 to TRBJ2-5; 7 nucleotides match TRBD2. Looked up from germline, CDR1 is SGHAT and CDR2 is FQNNGV. This CDR3 is 15 amino acids long. The V and J ends lost 5 bases and 4 bases, in that order; junction bases with no gene match: 10. The CDR3 DNA reads TGTGCCAGCAGCCCCGGGGACGGGAGGTCAGAGACCCAGTACTTC. The encoded protein is CASSPGDGRSETQYF.

In its sample, this clone was seen once. The chain combines TRBV6-1 with TRBJ1-6; a possible D gene is TRBD1 (5 bases). Trimming stripped 2 bases from V and 9 bases from J, with 20 bases between. The germline V gene has CDR1 MNHNS and CDR2 SASEGT. The CDR3 length is 17 residues. CDR3 region: CASSERPPTGLGSPLHF. The CDR3 nucleotides read TGTGCCAGCAGTGAAAGACCCCCTACAGGCCTGGGTTCACCCCTCCACTTT.

This clone has only a few counts. The chain is built from TRBV13 and TRBJ2-2; tentatively, D is TRBD1 (6 bases). V was shortened by 5 bases and J by 0 bases, with 7 bases between the two germline ends. The CDR3 is 14 amino acids. Looked up from germline, CDR1 is PRHDT and CDR2 is FYEKMQ (reference sequence). The CDR3 region is CASSQGTNTGELFF. The CDR3 DNA reads as TGTGCCAGCAGCCAGGGGACGAACACCGGGGAGCTGTTTTTT. The full variable domain, rest sourced from reference TRBV13 and TRBJ2-2, is AAGVIQSPRHLIKEKRETATLKCYPIPRHDTVYWYQQGPGQDPQFLISFYEKMQSDKGSIPDRFSAQQFSDYHSELNMSSLELGDSALYFCASSQGTNTGELFFGEGSRLTVL.

The CDR3 coding sequence is TGTGCCAGTAGCCCGTGGGCTAGCGGGAGTTTATATGAGCAGTTCTTC. Residues: CASSPWASGSLYEQFF. This chain connects TRBV19 to TRBJ2-1, with TRBD2 matching 10 bases. With 6 bases clipped from V and 8 bases from J, the junction kept 13 bases outside the gene matches. CDR1 is LNHDA and CDR2 is SQIVND in the germline V gene (reference sequence). The CDR3 is 16 residues long. The full variable domain, rest sourced from reference TRBV19 and TRBJ2-1, is DGGITQSPKYLFRKEGQNVTLSCEQNLNHDAMYWYRQDPGQGLRLIYYSQIVNDFQKGDIAEGYSVSREKKESFPLTVTSAQKNPTAFYLCASSPWASGSLYEQFFGPGTRLTVL.

The J gene is TRBJ2-1, the V gene TRBV5-1; 8 bases fit TRBD2. V lost 3 bases, J lost 9 bases, and 14 bases stayed unmatched. Germline values: CDR1 SGHRS, CDR2 YFSETQ. CDR3 length equals 16 residues. CDR3 sequence reads: CASSSDGREGRSEQFF. The CDR3 region has the DNA TGCGCCAGCAGCTCAGATGGCCGGGAGGGCCGTAGTGAGCAGTTCTTC.

The gene calls are TRBV19 and TRBJ1-5; tentative D call: TRBD1 (5 bases). Germline values: CDR1 LNHDA, CDR2 SQIVND (reference sequence). CDR3 size: 12 residues. Deletions cut 5 bases from V and 7 bases from J, with 9 bases between. The CDR3 protein is CASSPDNQPQHF. The CDR3 DNA is TGTGCCAGTAGTCCGGACAACCAGCCCCAGCATTTT.

The rearrangement uses TRBV7-3 and TRBJ2-2; 7 bases are shared with TRBD2. With 4 bases clipped from V and 6 bases from J, the junction kept 5 bases outside the gene matches. This CDR3 comprises 14 residues. From germline, CDR1 is SGHTA and CDR2 FQGTGA. CDR3 in amino acids: CASSSQRDAGELFF. The CDR3 bases are TGTGCCAGCAGCTCCCAGCGGGACGCCGGGGAGCTGTTTTTT.

This clone was seen a single time. This chain connects TRBV7-8 to TRBJ1-6; 9 positions match TRBD1. The CDR3 has 15 residues. Germline V gene data show CDR1 as SGHVS and CDR2 as FQNEAQ. Trimming at V came to 5 bases and at J to 6 bases, leaving 5 bases not matched to a gene. In DNA form, the CDR3 reads TGTGCCAGCAGCCTGGACAGGGGCGGTAATTCACCCCTCCACTTT. It is translated as CASSLDRGGNSPLHF.

The genes are TRBV6-2 or TRBV6-3 and TRBJ1-5, with TRBD1 matching 7 bases. Germline CDR1 is MNHEY and CDR2 is SVGEGT. The CDR3 covers 14 residues. V lost 4 bases, J lost 2 bases, and 2 bases stayed unmatched. CDR3 nucleotides: TGTGCCAGCAGTTTTGACAGGGGCAATCAGCCCCAGCATTTT. This sequence encodes CASSFDRGNQPQHF.

The V call is TRBV5-4, the J call TRBJ2-7; weak D call: TRBD1 (6 bases). The germline CDR1 and CDR2 sequences are SGHNT and YYREEE (reference sequence). Trimming shortened V by 4 bases and J by 2 bases, and 16 bases separated the two germline ends. The CDR3 totals 15 residues. As DNA, the CDR3 is TGTGCCAGCAGCCCAAACCAACAGGGACCCTACGAGCAGTACTTC. Translated, it gives CASSPNQQGPYEQYF.

Here the CDR3 reads CASSQTGNTEAFF. The DNA for the CDR3 is TGTGCCAGCAGTCAAACAGGGAACACTGAAGCTTTCTTT. V usage is TRBV12-3 or TRBV12-4 and J usage is TRBJ1-1; a weak D match, TRBD1 (5 bases). The CDR3 contains 13 residues. The V end lost 5 bases, the J end lost 1 base, and 8 bases lay between the germline ends.

The V and J genes are TRBV30 and TRBJ1-2; 8 bases match TRBD1. This CDR3 is 13 amino acids long. Germline V gene data show CDR1 as GTSNPN and CDR2 as SVGIG (reference sequence). V shed 7 bases, J shed 5 bases, and the junction held 9 bases outside the gene matches. The CDR3 nucleotides read TGTGCCTCACAGGGGGAAGGAGAGTATGGCTACACCTTC. Translated, it gives CASQGEGEYGYTF.

V usage is TRBV18 and J usage is TRBJ1-2; D gene uncertain. Germline V gene data show CDR1 as KGHSH and CDR2 as LQKENI. V lost 5 bases and J 2 bases, leaving 12 bases between the germline ends. The CDR3 covers 14 residues. The CDR3 region has the DNA TGTGCCAGCTCAGGAGCCAGCCTCAACTATGGCTACACCTTC. Its translation is CASSGASLNYGYTF.

This chain links TRBV27 with TRBJ1-5; TRBD1 is a possible D gene (6 bases). Germline V gene lookup returns CDR1 MNHEY and CDR2 SMNVEV (reference sequence). The CDR3 length is 12 residues. V dropped 6 bases and J dropped 11 bases, with 14 bases sitting between them. For the CDR3, the DNA is TGTGCCAGCAGCGCGGGGGGGCGAGCCCAGCATTTT. Encoded protein: CASSAGGRAQHF.

J is TRBJ2-4 and V is TRBV6-1; D is unclear. Germline CDR1 reads MNHNS; CDR2 reads SASEGT. Trimming stripped 1 base from V and 4 bases from J, with 8 bases between. This CDR3 spans 14 amino acids. CDR3 bases: TGTGCCAGCAGTGAAGGTACTTGGAAAAACATTCAGTACTTC. Translation: CASSEGTWKNIQYF.